This T cell receptor beta chain was sequenced in a study of T cell responses to AZD1222 COVID-19 vaccine. Trimming pared 6 bases from V and 10 bases from J, leaving 13 bases between. Germline assignment: CDR1 MDHEN and CDR2 SYDVKM. There are 12 residues in the CDR3. The method was immunoSEQ multiplex PCR; TCRdb's version includes in-frame clones alone and lacks a portion of them. The table has about 120,000 clones, over 85% seen once; the top ten hold 8.4%. As regards this clone: Distinct nucleotide sequences in the sample also encode this CDR3.

Sequenced here: peripheral blood, sampled on day 0 of AZD1222 vaccination. This chain links TRBV28 with TRBJ1-3; unclear D gene. This TCR was recovered from an adult in good health. CDR3 residues: CASRQGPETIYF. The CDR3 bases are TGTGCCAGCAGACAAGGTCCGGAGACCATATATTTT. Full variable domain (outside the CDR3, taken from reference TRBV28 and TRBJ1-3): DVKVTQSSRYLVKRTGEKVFLECVQDMDHENMFWYRQDPGLGLRLIYFSYDVKMKEKGDIPEGYSVSREKKERFSLILESASTNQTSMYLCASRQGPETIYFGEGSWLTVV.